This TCR beta chain comes out of a study of shared clonotypes between healthy human individuals. Study context: Per-donor plates numbered three CD4 naive, three CD4 memory, two CD8 naive and one CD8 memory.

Tens of thousands of T cell genomes (around 190 ng DNA) went into each sorted-subset replicate. How the authors handled the data: There were no quality scores in the junction-only immunoSEQ sequences, so filtering differed. Profiling relied on immunoSEQ multiplex PCR, and the TCRdb table lists in-frame clones only, not all of them. V, J and clone size reflect that table, while D and trimming were determined from the DNA. The table records 2 million to 2.5 million clones, 92% of them present only once. Deletions cut 3 bases from V and 5 bases from J, with 18 bases between. Germline-derived CDR1 and CDR2 are SGHDT and YYEEEE. This CDR3 contains 15 residues.

The genes are TRBV5-6 and TRBJ2-7; D uncertain. The sample consisted of naive CD4+ T cells from PBMCs. Regarding subset: CD45RA+ positively selected. The source is a man younger than 35 in good health. Some clones in this sample may be carry-over from other donors' samples. CDR3 sequence reads: CASSSYGVAQDEQYF. The CDR3 DNA sequence: TGTGCCAGCAGCTCGTATGGGGTTGCCCAGGACGAGCAGTACTTC.